The 6 T cell receptor beta chains given below trace back to one sample, sequenced in a study of CD8 T cells in Susac syndrome. Random hexamers were used to reverse transcribe an amount of about 0.45 to 1 ug RNA. TCRdb analysed the immunoSEQ multiplex PCR reads with MiXCR anew, one entry per CDR3 protein. The sample lists some 300,000 distinct CDR3 sequences, 65% to 90% occurring once. Sequenced material: CD8+ T cells from PBMCs. The receptors here all came from a human donor with multiple sclerosis.

J is TRBJ2-1 and V is TRBV20-1; D remains ambiguous. Germline loops: CDR1 DFQATT, CDR2 SNEGSKA (reference sequence). The V end lost 3 bases, the J end lost 8 bases, and 5 bases lay between the germline ends. There are 10 residues in the CDR3. Here the CDR3 reads CSARLHEQFF. The DNA for the CDR3 is TGCAGTGCTAGGCTTCATGAGCAGTTCTTC.

The rearrangement uses TRBV7-6 and TRBJ2-7, with D unclear. Germline V gives CDR1 SGHVS, CDR2 FNYEAQ. V dropped 2 bases and J dropped 2 bases, with 10 bases sitting between them. The CDR3 covers 14 residues. This CDR3 is CASSLSSVAYEQYF. The DNA of the CDR3 is TGTGCCAGCAGCTTAAGCTCGGTGGCCTACGAGCAGTACTTC.

The chain has TRBV7-3 and TRBJ1-3; D is unclear. CDR3 length: 13 amino acids. CDR1 and CDR2 from the germline V gene are SGHTA and FQGTGA. The V end was cut by 5 bases, the J end by 0 bases, with 5 bases between. The CDR3 loop is CASSPHSGNTIYF. CDR3 nucleotide sequence: TGTGCCAGCAGCCCCCACTCTGGAAACACCATATATTTT.

This chain connects TRBV4-1 to TRBJ2-3; 7 nucleotides agree with TRBD2. Unmatched junction bases numbered 11, after V lost 3 bases and J lost 2 bases. Germline V gives CDR1 MGHRA, CDR2 YSYEKL. The CDR3 loop spans 17 amino acids. DNA for the CDR3: TGCGCCAGCAGCCACCTGACCAGCGGGACCTACACAGATACGCAGTATTTT. Its translation: CASSHLTSGTYTDTQYF.

The chain uses TRBV20-1 and TRBJ2-5, with TRBD2 matching over 15 bases. J gave up 0 bases and V 3 bases, and 5 bases lay outside the gene matches. The length of the CDR3 is 17 residues. Germline V gives CDR1 DFQATT, CDR2 SNEGSKA (reference sequence). The CDR3 loop is CSASQGLAGGHQETQYF. CDR3 coding DNA: TGCAGTGCTAGTCAGGGACTAGCGGGAGGTCACCAAGAGACCCAGTACTTC.

This chain joins TRBV4-3 and TRBJ1-2; TRBD1 aligns across 7 bases. Trimming removed 2 bases from V and 5 bases from J; junction bases left unmatched: 8. The CDR3 sequence is 15 residues long. The germline V gene has CDR1 LGHNA and CDR2 YSLEER. The CDR3 region has the DNA TGCGCCAGCAGCCAATCACAGGGGAGGGGGTATGGCTACACCTTC. Protein product: CASSQSQGRGYGYTF.